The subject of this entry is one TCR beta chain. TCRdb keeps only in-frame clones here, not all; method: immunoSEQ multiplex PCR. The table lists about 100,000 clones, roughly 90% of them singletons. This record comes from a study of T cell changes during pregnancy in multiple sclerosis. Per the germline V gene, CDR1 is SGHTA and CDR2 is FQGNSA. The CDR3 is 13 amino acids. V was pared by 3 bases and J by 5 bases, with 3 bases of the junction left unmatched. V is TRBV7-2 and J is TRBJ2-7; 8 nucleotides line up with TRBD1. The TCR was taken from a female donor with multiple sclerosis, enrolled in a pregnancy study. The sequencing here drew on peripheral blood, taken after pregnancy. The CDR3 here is CASSFRQGNEQYF. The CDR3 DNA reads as TGTGCCAGCAGCTTTCGACAGGGGAACGAGCAGTACTTC.